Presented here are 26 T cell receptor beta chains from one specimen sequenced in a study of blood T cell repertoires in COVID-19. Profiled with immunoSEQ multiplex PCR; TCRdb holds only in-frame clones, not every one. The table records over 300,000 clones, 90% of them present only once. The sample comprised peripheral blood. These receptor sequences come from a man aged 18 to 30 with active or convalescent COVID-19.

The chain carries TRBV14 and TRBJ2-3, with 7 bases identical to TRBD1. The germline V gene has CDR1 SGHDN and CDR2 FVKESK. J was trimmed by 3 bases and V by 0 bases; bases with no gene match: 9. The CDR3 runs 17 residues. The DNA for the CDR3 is TGTGCCAGCAGCCAAGAGTGGGCAGGGGGTTATACAGATACGCAGTATTTT. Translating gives CASSQEWAGGYTDTQYF.

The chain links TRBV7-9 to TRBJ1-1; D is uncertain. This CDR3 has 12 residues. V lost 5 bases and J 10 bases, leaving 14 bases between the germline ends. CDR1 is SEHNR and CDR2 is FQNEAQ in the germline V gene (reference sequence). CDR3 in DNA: TGTGCCAGCAGCCGAGGGTTGGGGTTAGCTTTCTTT. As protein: CASSRGLGLAFF. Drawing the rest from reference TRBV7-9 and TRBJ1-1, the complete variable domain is DTGVSQNPRHKITKRGQNVTFRCDPISEHNRLYWYRQTLGQGPEFLTYFQNEAQLEKSRLLSDRFSAERPKGSFSTLEIQRTEQGDSAMYLCASSRGLGLAFFGQGTRLTVV.

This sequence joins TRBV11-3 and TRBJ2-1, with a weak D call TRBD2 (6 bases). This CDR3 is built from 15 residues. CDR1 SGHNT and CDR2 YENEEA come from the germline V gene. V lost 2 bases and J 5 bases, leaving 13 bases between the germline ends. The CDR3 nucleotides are TGTGCCAGCAGCTTACTCAGCGGGCCTGACAATGAGCAGTTCTTC. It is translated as CASSLLSGPDNEQFF.

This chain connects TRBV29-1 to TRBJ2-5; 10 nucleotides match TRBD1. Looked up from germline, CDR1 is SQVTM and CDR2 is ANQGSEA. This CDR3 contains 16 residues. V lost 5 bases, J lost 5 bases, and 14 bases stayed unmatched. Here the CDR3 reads CSVTGTGDGWEETQYF. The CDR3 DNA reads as TGCAGCGTTACCGGGACAGGGGATGGGTGGGAGGAGACCCAGTACTTC.

CDR3 sequence reads: CASSMDKETQYF. Written as DNA, the CDR3 is TGTGCCAGCAGCATGGACAAAGAGACCCAGTACTTC. The rearrangement joins TRBV7-3 to TRBJ2-5; the D gene is possibly TRBD1 (5 bases). Germline V CDR1 and CDR2: SGHTA, FQGTGA. The CDR3 runs 12 residues. With 5 bases removed from V and 3 bases from J, the gap between germline ends came to 7 bases.

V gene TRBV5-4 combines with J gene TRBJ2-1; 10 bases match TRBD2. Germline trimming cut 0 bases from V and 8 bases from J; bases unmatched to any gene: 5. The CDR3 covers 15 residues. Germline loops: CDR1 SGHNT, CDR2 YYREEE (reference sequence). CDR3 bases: TGTGCCAGCAGCTTGGGTCTAGCGGGAGATTATGAGCAGTTCTTC. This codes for CASSLGLAGDYEQFF.

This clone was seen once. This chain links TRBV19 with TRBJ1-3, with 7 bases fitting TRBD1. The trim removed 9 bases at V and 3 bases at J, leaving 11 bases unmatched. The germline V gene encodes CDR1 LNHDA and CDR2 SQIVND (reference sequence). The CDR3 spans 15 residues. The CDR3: CASHTGTDNGNTIYF. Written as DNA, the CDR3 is TGTGCCAGCCATACCGGGACAGATAATGGAAACACCATATATTTT.

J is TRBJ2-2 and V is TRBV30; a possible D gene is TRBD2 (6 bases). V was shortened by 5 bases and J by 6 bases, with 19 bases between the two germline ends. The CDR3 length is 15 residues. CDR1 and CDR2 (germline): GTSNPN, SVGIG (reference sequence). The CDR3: CAWAKGGRKSGELFF. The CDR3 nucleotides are TGTGCCTGGGCTAAAGGTGGGAGGAAGTCCGGGGAGCTGTTTTTT.

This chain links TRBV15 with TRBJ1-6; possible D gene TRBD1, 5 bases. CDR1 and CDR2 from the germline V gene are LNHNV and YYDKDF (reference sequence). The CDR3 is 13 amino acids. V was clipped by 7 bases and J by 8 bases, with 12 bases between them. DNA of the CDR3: TGTGCCACCAAATTCCCGGGGGATTCACCCCTCCACTTT. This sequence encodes CATKFPGDSPLHF.

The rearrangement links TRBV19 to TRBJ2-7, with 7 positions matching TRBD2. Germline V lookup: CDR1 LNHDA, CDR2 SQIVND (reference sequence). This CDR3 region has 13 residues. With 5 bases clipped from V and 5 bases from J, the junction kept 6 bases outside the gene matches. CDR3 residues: CASSRIRGDEQYF. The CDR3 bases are TGTGCCAGTAGTCGCATCCGGGGGGACGAGCAGTACTTC.

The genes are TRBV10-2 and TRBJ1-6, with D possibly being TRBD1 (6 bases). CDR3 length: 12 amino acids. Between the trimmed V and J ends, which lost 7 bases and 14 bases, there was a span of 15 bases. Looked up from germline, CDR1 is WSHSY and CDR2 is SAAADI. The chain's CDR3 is CASTEQGSSLHF. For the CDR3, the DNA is TGCGCCAGCACGGAGCAGGGGAGTTCCCTCCACTTT.

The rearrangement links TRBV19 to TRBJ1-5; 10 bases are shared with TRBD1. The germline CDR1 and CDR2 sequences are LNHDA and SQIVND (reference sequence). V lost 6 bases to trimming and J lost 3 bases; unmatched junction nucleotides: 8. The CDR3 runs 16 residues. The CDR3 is CASRRGGQGINQPQHF. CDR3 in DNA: TGTGCCAGTAGAAGGGGGGGACAGGGGATCAATCAGCCCCAGCATTTT.

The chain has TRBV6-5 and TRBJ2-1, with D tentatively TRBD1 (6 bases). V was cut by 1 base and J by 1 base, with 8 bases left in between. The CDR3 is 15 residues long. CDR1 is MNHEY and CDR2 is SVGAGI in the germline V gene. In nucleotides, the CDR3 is TGTGCCAGCAGTTACTACGGACAGTCCTACAATGAGCAGTTCTTC. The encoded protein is CASSYYGQSYNEQFF.

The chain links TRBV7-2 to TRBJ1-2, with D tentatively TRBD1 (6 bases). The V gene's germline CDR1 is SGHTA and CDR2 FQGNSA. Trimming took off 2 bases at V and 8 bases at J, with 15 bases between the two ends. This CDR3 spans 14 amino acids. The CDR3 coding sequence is TGTGCCAGCAGCTTAAATTTTGGGGGCGGGGGCTACACCTTC. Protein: CASSLNFGGGGYTF.

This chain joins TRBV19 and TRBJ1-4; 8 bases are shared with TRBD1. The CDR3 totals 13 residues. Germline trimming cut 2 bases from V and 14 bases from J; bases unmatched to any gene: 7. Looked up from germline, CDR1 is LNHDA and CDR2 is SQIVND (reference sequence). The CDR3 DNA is TGTGCCAGTAGTATAAGTGGACAGGGAGGTCTGTTTTTT. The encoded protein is CASSISGQGGLFF.

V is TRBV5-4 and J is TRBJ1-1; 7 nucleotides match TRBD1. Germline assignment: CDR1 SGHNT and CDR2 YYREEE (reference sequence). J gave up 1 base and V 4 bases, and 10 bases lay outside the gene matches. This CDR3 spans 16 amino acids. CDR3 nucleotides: TGTGCCAGCAGCCCGATCGGACAGGCGACGAACACTGAAGCTTTCTTT. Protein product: CASSPIGQATNTEAFF.

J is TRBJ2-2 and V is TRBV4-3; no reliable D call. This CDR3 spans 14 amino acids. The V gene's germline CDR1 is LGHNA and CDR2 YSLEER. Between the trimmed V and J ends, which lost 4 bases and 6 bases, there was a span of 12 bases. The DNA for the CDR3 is TGCGCCAGCAGCCCCGGCAGGTACCCCGGGGAGCTGTTTTTT. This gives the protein CASSPGRYPGELFF.

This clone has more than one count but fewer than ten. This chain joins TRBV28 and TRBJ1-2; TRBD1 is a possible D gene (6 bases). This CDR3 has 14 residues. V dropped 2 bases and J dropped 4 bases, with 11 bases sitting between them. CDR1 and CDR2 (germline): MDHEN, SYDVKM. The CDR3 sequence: CASSLARTAYGYTF. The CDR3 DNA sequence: TGTGCCAGCAGTTTAGCTAGGACAGCCTATGGCTACACCTTC.

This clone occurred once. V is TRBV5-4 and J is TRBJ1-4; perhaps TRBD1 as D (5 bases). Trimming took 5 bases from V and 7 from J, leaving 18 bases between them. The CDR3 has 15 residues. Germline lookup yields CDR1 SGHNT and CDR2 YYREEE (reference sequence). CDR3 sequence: CASRQAGGMGEKLFF. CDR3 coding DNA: TGTGCCAGCAGGCAGGCCGGGGGTATGGGTGAAAAACTGTTTTTT.

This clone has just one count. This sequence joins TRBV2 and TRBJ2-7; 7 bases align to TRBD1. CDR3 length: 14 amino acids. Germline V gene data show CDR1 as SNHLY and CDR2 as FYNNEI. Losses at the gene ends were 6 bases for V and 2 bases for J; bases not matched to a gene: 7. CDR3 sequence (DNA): TGTGCCAGCAGACCCGGACAGGCCACCTACGAGCAGTACTTC. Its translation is CASRPGQATYEQYF.

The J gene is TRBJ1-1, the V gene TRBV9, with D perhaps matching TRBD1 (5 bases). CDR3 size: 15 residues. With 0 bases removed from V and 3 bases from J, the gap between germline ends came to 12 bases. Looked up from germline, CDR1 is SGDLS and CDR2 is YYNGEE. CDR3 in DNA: TGTGCCAGCAGCGTAGACGCGGGAGGGGACACTGAAGCTTTCTTT. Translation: CASSVDAGGDTEAFF.

CDR3 in amino acids: CASSDLPGQGADTQYF. DNA of the CDR3: TGTGCCAGCAGCGACTTACCGGGACAGGGAGCAGATACGCAGTATTTT. The gene calls are TRBV28 and TRBJ2-3; 9 bases line up with TRBD1. CDR1 and CDR2 from the germline V gene are MDHEN and SYDVKM. The length of the CDR3 is 16 residues. The V gene end was trimmed by 6 bases and the J gene end by 4 bases; junction bases not matched to a gene: 11.

The CDR3 DNA reads TGTGCCAGTAGTTCGGCAGGTAAAAACATTCAGTACTTC. Its translation is CASSSAGKNIQYF. The V and J genes are TRBV19 and TRBJ2-4; D not resolved. Germline-derived CDR1 and CDR2 are LNHDA and SQIVND (reference sequence). The CDR3 loop spans 13 amino acids. Trimming took off 5 bases at V and 4 bases at J, with 9 bases between the two ends.

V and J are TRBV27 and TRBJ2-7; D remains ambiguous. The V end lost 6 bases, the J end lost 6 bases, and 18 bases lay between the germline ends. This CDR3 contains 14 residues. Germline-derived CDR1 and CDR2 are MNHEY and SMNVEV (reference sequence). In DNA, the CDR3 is TGTGCCAGCAGGACCACTGACTTCCTAGGCGAGCAGTACTTC. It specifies CASRTTDFLGEQYF.

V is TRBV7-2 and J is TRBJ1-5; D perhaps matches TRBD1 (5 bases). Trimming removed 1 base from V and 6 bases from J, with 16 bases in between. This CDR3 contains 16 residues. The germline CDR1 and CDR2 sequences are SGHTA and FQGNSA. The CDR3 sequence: CASSLVRDSKSQPQHF. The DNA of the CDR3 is TGTGCCAGCAGCTTAGTCCGAGACAGTAAAAGTCAGCCCCAGCATTTT. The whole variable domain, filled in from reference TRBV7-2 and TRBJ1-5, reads GAGVSQSPSNKVTEKGKDVELRCDPISGHTALYWYRQSLGQGLEFLIYFQGNSAPDKSGLPSDRFSAERTGGSVSTLTIQRTQQEDSAVYLCASSLVRDSKSQPQHFGDGTRLSIL.

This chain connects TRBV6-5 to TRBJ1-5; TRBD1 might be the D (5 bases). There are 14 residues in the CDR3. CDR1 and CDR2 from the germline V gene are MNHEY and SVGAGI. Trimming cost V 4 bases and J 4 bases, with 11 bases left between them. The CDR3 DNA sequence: TGTGCCAGCAGTTTTTCCAGACAGAATCAGCCCCAGCATTTT. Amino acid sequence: CASSFSRQNQPQHF.